Sequencing of this T cell receptor (beta chain) was carried out in a study of blood T cell repertoires in COVID-19. Overall study context: The United States, Italy and Spain provided the acute and convalescent COVID-19 samples. The analysed material was cDNA or gDNA that came from T cells, B-cell-depleted T cells, or PBMCs.

Participants were aged about 18 to 90 years, lived in around 22 US areas, and enrolled virtually. Cohort assignment relied on participant-reported clinical history. Profiling relied on immunoSEQ multiplex PCR, and the TCRdb table lists in-frame clones only, not all of them. The sample lists 150,000 or so clones, approximately 82% seen once, with 3.6% in the top ten. The CDR3 length is 13 residues. This TCR came from a woman aged 50 to 60 in a cohort exposed to, infected with or recovered from COVID-19 (not recorded which). The chain uses TRBV21-1 and TRBJ2-3; the D call TRBD2 from the table was never checked on the DNA. TRBV21-1 has pseudogene status. The specimen sequenced was PBMCs or T cells enriched from blood (not recorded which). DNA for the CDR3: TGTGCCAGCAGCAAAGCTACTAGGCGGACGCAGTATTTT. This gives the protein CASSKATRRTQYF.